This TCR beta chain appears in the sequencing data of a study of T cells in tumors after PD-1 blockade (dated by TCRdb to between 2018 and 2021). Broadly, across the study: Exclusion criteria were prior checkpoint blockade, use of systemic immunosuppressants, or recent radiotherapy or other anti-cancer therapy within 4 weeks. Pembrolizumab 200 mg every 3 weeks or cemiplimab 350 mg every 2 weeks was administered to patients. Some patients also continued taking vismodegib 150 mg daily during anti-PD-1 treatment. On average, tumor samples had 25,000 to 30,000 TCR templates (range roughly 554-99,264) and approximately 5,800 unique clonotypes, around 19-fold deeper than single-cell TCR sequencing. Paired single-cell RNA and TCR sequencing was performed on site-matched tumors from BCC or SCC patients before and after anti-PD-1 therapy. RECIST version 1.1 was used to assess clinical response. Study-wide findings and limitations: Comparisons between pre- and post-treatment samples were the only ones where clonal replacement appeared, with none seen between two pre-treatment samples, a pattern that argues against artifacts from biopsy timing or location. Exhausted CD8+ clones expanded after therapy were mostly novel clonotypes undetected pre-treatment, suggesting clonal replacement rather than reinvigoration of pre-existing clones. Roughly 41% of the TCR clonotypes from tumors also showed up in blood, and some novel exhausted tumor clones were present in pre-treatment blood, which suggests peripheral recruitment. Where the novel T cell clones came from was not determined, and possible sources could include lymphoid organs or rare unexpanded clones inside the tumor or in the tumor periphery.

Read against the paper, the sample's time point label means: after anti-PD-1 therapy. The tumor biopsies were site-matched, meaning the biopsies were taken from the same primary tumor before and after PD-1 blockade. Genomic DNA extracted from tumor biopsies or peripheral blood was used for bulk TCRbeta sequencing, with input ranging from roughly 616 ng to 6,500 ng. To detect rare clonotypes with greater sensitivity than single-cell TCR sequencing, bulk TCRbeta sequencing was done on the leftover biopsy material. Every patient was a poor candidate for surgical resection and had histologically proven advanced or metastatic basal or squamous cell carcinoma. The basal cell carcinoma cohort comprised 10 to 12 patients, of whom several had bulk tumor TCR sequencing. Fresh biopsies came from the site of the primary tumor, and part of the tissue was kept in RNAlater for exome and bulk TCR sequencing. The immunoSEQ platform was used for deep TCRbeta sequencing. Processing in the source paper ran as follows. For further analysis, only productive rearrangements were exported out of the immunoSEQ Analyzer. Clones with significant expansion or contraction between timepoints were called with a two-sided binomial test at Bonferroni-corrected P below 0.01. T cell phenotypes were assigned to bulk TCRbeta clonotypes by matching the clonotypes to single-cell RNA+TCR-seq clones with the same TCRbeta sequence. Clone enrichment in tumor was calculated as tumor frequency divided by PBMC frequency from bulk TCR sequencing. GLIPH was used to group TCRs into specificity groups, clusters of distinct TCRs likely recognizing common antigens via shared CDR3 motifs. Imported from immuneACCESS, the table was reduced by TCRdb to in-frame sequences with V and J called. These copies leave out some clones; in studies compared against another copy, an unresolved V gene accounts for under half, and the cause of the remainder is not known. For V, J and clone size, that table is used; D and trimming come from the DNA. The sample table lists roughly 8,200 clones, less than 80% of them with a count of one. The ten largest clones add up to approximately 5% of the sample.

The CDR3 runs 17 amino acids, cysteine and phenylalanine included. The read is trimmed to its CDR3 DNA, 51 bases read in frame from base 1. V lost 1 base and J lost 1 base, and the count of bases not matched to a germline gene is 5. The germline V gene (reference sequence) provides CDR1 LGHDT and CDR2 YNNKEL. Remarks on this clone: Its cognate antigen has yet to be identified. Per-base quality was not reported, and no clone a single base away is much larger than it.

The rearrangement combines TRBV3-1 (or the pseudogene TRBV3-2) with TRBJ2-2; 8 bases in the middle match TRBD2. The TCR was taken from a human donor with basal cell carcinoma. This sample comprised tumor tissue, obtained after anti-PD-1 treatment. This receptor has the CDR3 CASSQGFLAGNTGELFF. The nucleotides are TGTGCCAGCAGCCAAGGGTTTCTAGCGGGGAACACCGGGGAGCTGTTTTTT.